A single sample gave rise to the 9 T cell receptor beta chains below, sequenced in a study of blood T cell repertoires in COVID-19. Assay used: immunoSEQ multiplex PCR; TCRdb lists only in-frame clones, some missing. The repertoire consists of 95,000 to 150,000 clones, with 84% occurring once and the leading ten covering around 3.9%. Sequencing input: PBMCs or T cells enriched from blood (not recorded which). Every receptor here comes from a woman in her twenties or thirties who had recovered from COVID-19.

The chain recombines TRBV12-3 or TRBV12-4 with TRBJ2-4; D not certain. This CDR3 has 13 amino acids. V was cut by 5 bases and J by 4 bases, with 9 bases left in between. CDR3 region: CASSPNGKNIQYF. The CDR3 DNA reads TGTGCCAGCAGTCCAAACGGGAAAAACATTCAGTACTTC.

The chain recombines TRBV19 with TRBJ1-4, with D possibly TRBD1 on 6 matching bases. Germline-derived CDR1 and CDR2 are LNHDA and SQIVND (reference sequence). V gave up 4 bases and J gave up 7 bases, with 10 bases separating them. The CDR3 contains 13 residues. Here the CDR3 reads CASSTGVREKLFF. The CDR3 nucleotides read TGTGCCAGTAGTACAGGGGTCCGTGAAAAACTGTTTTTT.

The chain employs TRBV30 and TRBJ1-1, with TRBD1 matching over 9 bases. Germline values: CDR1 GTSNPN, CDR2 SVGIG (reference sequence). Germline trimming cut 2 bases from V and 1 base from J; bases unmatched to any gene: 2. The CDR3 contains 14 residues. This CDR3 reads CAWSYRGRNTEAFF. CDR3 sequence (DNA): TGTGCCTGGAGTTACAGGGGGCGGAACACTGAAGCTTTCTTT.

The rearrangement uses TRBV18 and TRBJ1-1; TRBD1 aligns across 9 bases. The CDR3 covers 14 residues. The junction had 3 bases not matched to a gene; V was cut back by 4 bases and J by 3 bases. CDR1 is KGHSH, CDR2 LQKENI, per germline. DNA of the CDR3: TGTGCCAGCTCACAACAGGGGGCTTACACTGAAGCTTTCTTT. Its translation is CASSQQGAYTEAFF.

CDR3 DNA sequence: TGCGCCAGCAGCCAAGGGAGCCCGGGAGCGGCAGATACGCAGTATTTT. Amino acid sequence: CASSQGSPGAADTQYF. V usage is TRBV4-3 and J usage is TRBJ2-3; D may be TRBD2 (6 bases). Germline values: CDR1 LGHNA, CDR2 YSLEER. The CDR3 runs to 16 residues. V was cut by 1 base and J by 4 bases, with 15 bases left in between.

This clone was seen only a few times. This chain connects TRBV5-6 to TRBJ2-1, with 10 bases identical to TRBD2. The germline V gene encodes CDR1 SGHDT and CDR2 YYEEEE. The CDR3 loop spans 14 amino acids. V lost 1 base to trimming and J lost 8 bases; unmatched junction nucleotides: 3. The CDR3 region has the DNA TGTGCCAGCAGCTTGACTAGCGGGAATTATGAGCAGTTCTTC. Its translation: CASSLTSGNYEQFF. The complete variable domain, with remaining parts taken from reference TRBV5-6 and TRBJ2-1, reads DAGVTQSPTHLIKTRGQQVTLRCSPKSGHDTVSWYQQALGQGPQFIFQYYEEEERQRGNFPDRFSGHQFPNYSSELNVNALLLGDSALYLCASSLTSGNYEQFFGPGTRLTVL.

The chain combines TRBV6-5 with TRBJ2-5, with a weak D call TRBD1 (6 bases). V was trimmed by 6 bases and J by 5 bases, leaving 19 bases between them. Per the germline V gene, CDR1 is MNHEY and CDR2 is SVGAGI. The CDR3 has 15 residues. The CDR3 nucleotides are TGTGCCAGCAGCCGACCCCCAGGACAGCGGGAGACCCAGTACTTC. Protein sequence: CASSRPPGQRETQYF.

The J gene is TRBJ2-1, the V gene TRBV11-2; D might be TRBD2 (5 bases). The length of the CDR3 is 14 residues. Trimming left V 1 base short and J 5 bases short, with 9 bases between. Germline values: CDR1 SGHAT, CDR2 FQNNGV. CDR3 loop: CASSLGPSNNEQFF. The CDR3 DNA is TGTGCCAGCAGCTTAGGGCCTAGCAACAATGAGCAGTTCTTC.

The chain links TRBV21-1 to TRBJ2-1; the table's D call of TRBD2 was not tested on the DNA. TRBV21-1 is a pseudogene locus. There are 19 residues in the CDR3. The CDR3, as DNA: TGTGCCAGCAGCAAAGGGGGACTAGCGGGAGGGAGCTCCTACAATGAGCAGTTCTTC. Translated: CASSKGGLAGGSSYNEQFF.